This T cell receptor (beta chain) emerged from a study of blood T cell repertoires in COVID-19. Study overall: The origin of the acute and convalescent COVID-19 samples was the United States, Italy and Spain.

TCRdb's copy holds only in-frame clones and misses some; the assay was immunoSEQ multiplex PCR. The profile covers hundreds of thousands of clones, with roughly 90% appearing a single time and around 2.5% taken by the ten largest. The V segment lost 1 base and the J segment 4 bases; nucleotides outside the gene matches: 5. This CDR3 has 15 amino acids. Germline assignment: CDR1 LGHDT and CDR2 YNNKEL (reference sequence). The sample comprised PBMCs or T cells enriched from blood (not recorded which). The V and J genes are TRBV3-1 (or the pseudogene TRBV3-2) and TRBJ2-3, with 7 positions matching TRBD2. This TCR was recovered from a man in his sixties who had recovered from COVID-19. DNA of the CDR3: TGTGCCAGCAGCCAAGCGAGCGGGATTTCAGATACGCAGTATTTT. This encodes CASSQASGISDTQYF.